Listed below are T cell receptor beta chains from one sample, sequenced in a study of tumor-infiltrating lymphocytes in primary liver carcinoma. TCRdb used MiXCR to reprocess the multiplex PCR reads, holding one entry per CDR3 protein. The table includes 150,000 to 200,000 distinct CDR3 sequences, 65% detected once. Sequenced sample: peripheral blood. These receptors all stem from an older woman with primary liver carcinoma and hepatitis B virus infection. The CDR3 runs from the conserved cysteine through the conserved F or W. A D gene is named only where the DNA matches it firmly. Clone size is given for some rows only: seen once, a few or many times, or a class if the clone is expanded.

>TRBJ1-6|NA|TRBV10-3|NA
TGTGCCATCAGTGAGTCCGGCTATTCACCCCTCCACTTT
CAISESGYSPLHF
>TRBJ2-5|many|TRBV6-6|TRBD1
TGTGCCAGCAGTTGGACCGGGACAGGGGGCCAGGAGACCCAGTACTTC
CASSWTGTGGQETQYF
>TRBJ2-2|once|TRBV6-1|NA
TGTGCCAGCAGTGACGGGAAGGCCACCTGGGAGCTGTTCTTT
CASSDGKATWELFF
>TRBJ2-5|few|TRBV18|NA
TGTGCCAGCTCCCGATCCGGGGGAGAGACCCAGTACTTC
CASSRSGGETQYF
>TRBJ1-5|few|TRBV28|TRBD1
TGTGCCAGCAGTTTCCCACAGGGGGCGCCGGGGTGGGGGAATCAGCCCCAGCATTTT
CASSFPQGAPGWGNQPQHF
>TRBJ1-4|few|TRBV5-6|NA
TGTGCCAGCAGCTTGAATCAGGAAAAACTGTTTTTT
CASSLNQEKLFF
>TRBJ2-5|once|TRBV6-1|NA
TGTGCCAGCAGTTGGGGCAGGGGAAAGGAGACCCAGTACTTC
CASSWGRGKETQYF
>TRBJ1-5|NA|TRBV6-6|NA
TGTGCCAGCAGTTCGACAACAGGGAGTCAGCCCCAGCATTTT
CASSSTTGSQPQHF
>TRBJ2-2|NA|TRBV4-1|TRBD2
TGCACCAGCAACTATAGCGGGAGGGACACCGGGGAGCTGTTTTTT
CTSNYSGRDTGELFF
>TRBJ2-3|many|TRBV29-1|TRBD2
TGCAGCGTTGACTCGGCTAGCGGGAGGGGAGATACGCAGTATTTT
CSVDSASGRGDTQYF
>TRBJ2-5|NA|TRBV20-1|TRBD2
TGCAGTACCCGAGACCCCCGGGAGGCCCAGTACTTC
CSTRDPREAQYF
>TRBJ2-7|few|TRBV28|TRBD2
TGTGCCAGCAGAACGGGACTATCATCGGGCGAGCAGTACTTC
CASRTGLSSGEQYF
>TRBJ2-7|NA|TRBV30|TRBD1
TGTGTCTGGAATCAGGGGGCCTATGAGCAGTACTTC
CVWNQGAYEQYF
>TRBJ1-5|NA|TRBV6-1|TRBD1
TGTGCCAGCAGAGGGGACAGGGCGGGCAATCAACTCCAGCATTTT
CASRGDRAGNQLQHF
>TRBJ2-7|NA|TRBV6-6|TRBD2
TGTGTCAGCAGTTACTCGATCTCCCTCCCTAGCGGGGTCTCCTACGAGCAGTACTTC
CVSSYSISLPSGVSYEQYF
>TRBJ2-7|few|TRBV5-6|TRBD1
TGTGCCAGCAGCTCGAGGGAAACAGGGGGCGGCGACGAGCAGTACTTC
CASSSRETGGGDEQYF
>TRBJ2-3|many|TRBV10-3|TRBD1
TGTGCCATCAGCCTTGGGGGACAGGGGTCCGCAGATACGCAGTATTTT
CAISLGGQGSADTQYF
>TRBJ1-1|many|TRBV4-2|NA
TGTGCCAGCAGCCAAGTTTTGGTTGGGGGGGACGAAGCTTTCTTT
CASSQVLVGGDEAFF
>TRBJ2-5|NA|TRBV11-2|NA
TGTACCAGCAGCGTAAGAGAGACCCAGTACTTC
CTSSVRETQYF
>TRBJ2-5|once|TRBV4-1|TRBD2
TGCGCCAGCAGCCCAGCCCGGCGGGAGGGTGAGAGCCAGTACTTC
CASSPARREGESQYF
>TRBJ1-5|many|TRBV12-3/TRBV12-4|NA
TGTGCCAGCAGTACACTACAGGAGAATCAGCCCCAGCATTTT
CASSTLQENQPQHF
>TRBJ1-1|few|TRBV6-4|NA
TGTGCCAGCAGTGAAGGGGTGTACACTGAAGCTTTCTTT
CASSEGVYTEAFF
>TRBJ2-7|NA|TRBV6-2/TRBV6-3|NA
TGTGCCAGCAGGGAAGGCGGCAGTTACGAGCAGTACTTC
CASREGGSYEQYF
>TRBJ1-2|NA|TRBV19|TRBD1
TGTGCCACCCGGGACAGAGCTTCCTATGGCTACACCTTC
CATRDRASYGYTF
>TRBJ2-6|NA|TRBV20-1|NA
TGCAGTGCTAGAGATCCCCAAAAGTCTACCAACGTCCTGACTTTC
CSARDPQKSTNVLTF
>TRBJ2-7|NA|TRBV5-1|TRBD1
TGCGCCAGCAGCCCAGGACAGGGCGCGACCTACGAGCAGTACTTC
CASSPGQGATYEQYF
>TRBJ2-3|NA|TRBV11-3|NA
TGTGCCATCTACTCCCGGGACTTCCGCACAGATACGCAGTATTTT
CAIYSRDFRTDTQYF
>TRBJ1-2|NA|TRBV29-1|NA
TGCAGCATTGCGGCGTTAGTTAGCTACTATGGCTACACCTTC
CSIAALVSYYGYTF
>TRBJ1-2|few|TRBV5-1|NA
TGCGCCAGCAGCTTGGACGGGTCTAACTATGGCTACACCTTC
CASSLDGSNYGYTF
>TRBJ1-1|many|TRBV28|TRBD1
TGTGCCAGCAGTTTATTAACCGTCCAGGGGGCGTATACTGAAGCTTTCTTT
CASSLLTVQGAYTEAFF
>TRBJ2-7|NA|TRBV12-3/TRBV12-4|NA
TGTGCCACCAGTCCACAGAGGGTAGTTGGCGAGCAGTACTTT
CATSPQRVVGEQYF
>TRBJ2-5|few|TRBV11-2|TRBD1
TGTGTCAGGAGCTTACGGACAGGGGGTTCCGGGGAGACCCAGTACTTC
CVRSLRTGGSGETQYF
>TRBJ2-2|NA|TRBV11-2|NA
TGTGCTAGCAGCTTACGACTAGTGGATAACACCGGGGAGCTGCTTTTT
CASSLRLVDNTGELLF
>TRBJ2-5|NA|TRBV1|NA
TGCACCAGCAGCCAACTGGGACTAGCAGAGACCCAGTACTTC
CTSSQLGLAETQYF
>TRBJ2-3|many|TRBV4-2|NA
TGTGCCAGCAGCCAAGATGACGCGAGCACAGATACGCAGTATTTT
CASSQDDASTDTQYF
>TRBJ1-2|few|TRBV4-1|NA
TGCGCCAGCAGCCAAGTAAACAGCACAGTCTTC
CASSQVNSTVF
>TRBJ2-1|NA|TRBV6-1|TRBD2
TGTGCCAGCAGAGAACAACCGGGACTAGGGGAAGGTGGGCACTTCTTC
CASREQPGLGEGGHFF
>TRBJ2-3|NA|TRBV5-1|NA
TGCGCCAGCAGCTTGGATGTGGGAGTGGCAGATACGCTGTATTTT
CASSLDVGVADTLYF
>TRBJ2-7|NA|TRBV12-3/TRBV12-4|NA
TGTGCCAGCAGTTTCAGGACATACTCCTATGAGCAGTACTTC
CASSFRTYSYEQYF
>TRBJ2-3|NA|TRBV11-2|NA
TGTACCGGCAGCTTAGGACCAGGGACACTCTCCACAGATACGCAGTATTTT
CTGSLGPGTLSTDTQYF
>TRBJ1-2|many|TRBV5-1|TRBD1
TGCGCCAGCAGCTTGGAGGGGGCCAGTGGCTACACCTTC
CASSLEGASGYTF
>TRBJ2-1|NA|TRBV5-6|NA
TGTGCCAGCAGTTTCGGGGACATGGCCTACAATGAGCAGTTCTTC
CASSFGDMAYNEQFF
>TRBJ2-3|NA|TRBV5-4|TRBD2
TGTGCCAGCAGCATCGGACTAGCGGGAGGGCAAAATACGCAGTATTTT
CASSIGLAGGQNTQYF
>TRBJ2-3|NA|TRBV29-1|NA
TGCAGCGTACAGCGGGGACAAATCACAGATACGCGGTATTTT
CSVQRGQITDTRYF
>TRBJ2-3|NA|TRBV2|TRBD2
TGTGCCAGCAAATTAGCGGGAGGCAGCACAGATACGCAGTATTTT
CASKLAGGSTDTQYF